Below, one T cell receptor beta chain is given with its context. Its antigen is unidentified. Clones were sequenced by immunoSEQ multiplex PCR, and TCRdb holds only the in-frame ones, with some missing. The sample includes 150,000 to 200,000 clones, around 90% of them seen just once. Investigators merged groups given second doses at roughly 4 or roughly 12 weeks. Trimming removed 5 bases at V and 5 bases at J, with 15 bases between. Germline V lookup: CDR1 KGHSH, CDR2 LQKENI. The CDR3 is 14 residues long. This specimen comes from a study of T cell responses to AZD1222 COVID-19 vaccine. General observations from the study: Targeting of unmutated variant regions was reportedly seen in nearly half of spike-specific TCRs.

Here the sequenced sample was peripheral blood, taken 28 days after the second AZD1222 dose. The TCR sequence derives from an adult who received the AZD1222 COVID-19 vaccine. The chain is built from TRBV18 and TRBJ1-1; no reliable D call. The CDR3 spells CASSSRSGNTEAFF. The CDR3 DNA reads TGTGCCAGCTCATCCCGGAGTGGTAATACTGAAGCTTTCTTT. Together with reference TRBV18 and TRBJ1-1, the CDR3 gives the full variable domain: NAGVMQNPRHLVRRRGQEARLRCSPMKGHSHVYWYRQLPEEGLKFMVYLQKENIIDESGMPKERFSAEFPKEGPSILRIQQVVRGDSAAYFCASSSRSGNTEAFFGQGTRLTVV.